A single TCR beta chain is shown here with its context. Its antigen is not identified. These data are taken from a study of Ad26.COV2.S vaccination and SARS-CoV-2 variants. About the study: Participant was drawn from the COV1001 Ad26.COV2.S trial arm. The authors gave Ad26.COV2.S intramuscularly, either once or twice 56 days apart.

The treatment denotes: around 19 received Ad26.COV2.S at low or high dose, single or two shots; roughly five received placebo; per-sample allocation not given. Each sample was drawn 63 days after the first injection (of vaccine or placebo). Study conclusions and caveats: Vaccine and placebo recipients had comparable breadth of non-spike TCRs.

Clones were sequenced by immunoSEQ multiplex PCR, and TCRdb holds only the in-frame ones, with some missing. This sample carries about 350,000 clones, about 88% of them seen once, and the ten largest clones take about 3.5%. Germline V CDR1 and CDR2: KGHSH, LQKENI. V was clipped by 3 bases and J by 8 bases; unmatched bases: 6. CDR3 size: 15 residues. This TCR came from a person between 18 and 65 years old who received the Ad26.COV2.S COVID-19 vaccine or a placebo. This chain joins TRBV18 and TRBJ2-1, with TRBD1 identical over 11 bases. The source was peripheral blood, collected in a trial of Ad26.COV2.S vaccine versus placebo. The CDR3 DNA follows: TGTGCCAGCTCACCTTGGGGACAGGGGGTCGATGAGCAGTTCTTC. Protein sequence: CASSPWGQGVDEQFF.